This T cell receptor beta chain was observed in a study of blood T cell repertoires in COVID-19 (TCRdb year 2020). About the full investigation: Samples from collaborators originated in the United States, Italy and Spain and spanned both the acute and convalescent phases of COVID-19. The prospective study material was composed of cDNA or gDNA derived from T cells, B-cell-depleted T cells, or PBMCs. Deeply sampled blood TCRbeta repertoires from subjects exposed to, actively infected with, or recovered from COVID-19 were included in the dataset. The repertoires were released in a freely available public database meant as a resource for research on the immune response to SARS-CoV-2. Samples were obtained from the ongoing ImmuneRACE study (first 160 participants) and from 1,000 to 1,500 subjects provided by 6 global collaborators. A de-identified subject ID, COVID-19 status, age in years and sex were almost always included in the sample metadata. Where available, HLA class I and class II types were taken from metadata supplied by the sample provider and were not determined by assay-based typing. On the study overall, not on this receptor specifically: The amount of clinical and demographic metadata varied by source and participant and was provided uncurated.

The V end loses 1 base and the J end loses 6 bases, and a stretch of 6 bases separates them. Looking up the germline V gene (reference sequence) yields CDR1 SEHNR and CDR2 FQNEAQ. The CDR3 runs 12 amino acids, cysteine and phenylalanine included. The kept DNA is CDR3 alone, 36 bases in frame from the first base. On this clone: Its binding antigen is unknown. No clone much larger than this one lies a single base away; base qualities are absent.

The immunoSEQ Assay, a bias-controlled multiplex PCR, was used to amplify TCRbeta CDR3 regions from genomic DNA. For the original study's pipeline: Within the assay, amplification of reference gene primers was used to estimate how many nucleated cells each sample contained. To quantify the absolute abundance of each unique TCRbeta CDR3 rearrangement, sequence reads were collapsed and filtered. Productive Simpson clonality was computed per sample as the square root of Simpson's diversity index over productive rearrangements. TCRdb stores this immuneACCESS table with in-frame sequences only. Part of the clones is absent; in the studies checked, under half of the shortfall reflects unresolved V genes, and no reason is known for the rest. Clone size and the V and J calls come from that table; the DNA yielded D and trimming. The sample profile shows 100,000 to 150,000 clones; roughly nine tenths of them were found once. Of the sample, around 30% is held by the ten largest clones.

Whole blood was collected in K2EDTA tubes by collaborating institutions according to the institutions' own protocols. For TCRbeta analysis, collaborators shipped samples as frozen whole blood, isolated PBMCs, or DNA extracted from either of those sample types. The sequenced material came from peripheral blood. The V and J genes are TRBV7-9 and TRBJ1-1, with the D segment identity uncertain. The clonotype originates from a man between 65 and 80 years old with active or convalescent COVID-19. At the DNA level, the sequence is TGTGCCAGCAGCTTAGGGGCTTCTGAAGCTTTCTTT. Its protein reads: CASSLGASEAFF.